The 18 T cell receptor beta chains below all came from one sample that was sequenced in a study of metastatic and nonmetastatic thyroid tumors. TCRdb re-clonotyped the PCR reads via MiXCR. The sample has tens of thousands of clones; about a third are singletons. All patients were treatment-naive before thyroid surgery. The sequenced sample consisted of tumor tissue. The receptors derive from a female donor with papillary thyroid cancer or a benign thyroid nodule (not recorded which). Some clones in this sample may be carry-over from other donors' samples.

In its sample, this clone was seen a few times. This chain uses TRBV29-1 with TRBJ2-3; D gene unclear. CDR1 is SQVTM and CDR2 is ANQGSEA in the germline V gene. There are 14 residues in the CDR3. V was trimmed by 3 bases and J by 0 bases, leaving 10 bases between them. The CDR3 region is CSVDGPTSTDTQYF. The CDR3 nucleotides read TGCAGCGTTGACGGCCCGACTAGCACAGATACGCAGTATTTT.

V is TRBV28 and J is TRBJ1-2; D unclear. Trimming left V 6 bases short and J 5 bases short, with 10 bases between. Germline V lookup: CDR1 MDHEN, CDR2 SYDVKM. CDR3 length: 12 residues. The CDR3 region has the DNA TGTGCCAGCAGCCCAGCCAGGTATGGCTACACCTTC. Protein: CASSPARYGYTF.

In this sample, this clone turned up a few times. The V and J genes are TRBV6-6 and TRBJ2-7, with D possibly called TRBD1 or TRBD2 (6 bases each). Trimming stripped 0 bases from V and 4 bases from J, with 19 bases between. The CDR3 totals 17 residues. The V gene's germline CDR1 is MNHNY and CDR2 SVGAGI (reference sequence). The CDR3: CASSYSTTGKGGYEQYF. The CDR3, as DNA: TGTGCCAGCAGTTACTCAACTACAGGGAAGGGGGGTTACGAGCAGTACTTC.

The chain recombines TRBV2 with TRBJ2-3; D is perhaps TRBD1 or TRBD2 (6 bases each). The V and J ends lost 6 bases and 0 bases respectively, with 19 bases between them. Looked up from germline, CDR1 is SNHLY and CDR2 is FYNNEI. The CDR3 runs to 17 residues. CDR3 DNA: TGTGCCAGCAGCTTAAAACAGGGAGGAAAAAGCACAGATACGCAGTATTTT. This codes for CASSLKQGGKSTDTQYF.

The chain carries TRBV28 and TRBJ1-6; no clear D gene. CDR3 length equals 12 residues. The germline V gene has CDR1 MDHEN and CDR2 SYDVKM. V dropped 6 bases and J dropped 5 bases, with 5 bases sitting between them. Written as DNA, the CDR3 is TGTGCCAGCAGGCTCAATAATTCACCCCTCCACTTT. It encodes CASRLNNSPLHF.

The genes are TRBV7-2 and TRBJ1-5, with D uncertain. In germline, CDR1 is SGHTA, CDR2 FQGNSA. The CDR3 is made up of 13 amino acids. V shed 3 bases and J shed 3 bases, with 6 bases lying between them. The CDR3 protein is CASSFRFNQPQHF. CDR3 bases: TGTGCCAGCAGCTTTAGATTCAATCAGCCCCAGCATTTT.

This chain links TRBV20-1 with TRBJ2-7; a possible D gene is TRBD2 (7 bases). CDR1 is DFQATT and CDR2 is SNEGSKA in the germline V gene (reference sequence). V gave up 6 bases and J gave up 3 bases, with 18 bases separating them. CDR3 size: 14 residues. The CDR3 loop is CSARGGSGYYEQYF. The CDR3 bases are TGCAGTGCAAGGGGGGGGAGCGGCTACTACGAGCAGTACTTC.

Only a few counts were recorded for this clone. This chain joins TRBV11-2 and TRBJ2-7; 8 nucleotides line up with TRBD2. J lost 6 bases, V lost 6 bases, and 4 bases had no gene match. Germline CDR1 is SGHAT and CDR2 is FQNNGV. This CDR3 is built from 12 residues. The CDR3 here is CASSWTSSEQYF. The CDR3 nucleotides are TGTGCCAGCAGTTGGACTAGCTCCGAGCAGTACTTC.

J is TRBJ1-1 and V is TRBV12-3 or TRBV12-4, with 8 positions matching TRBD1. The length of the CDR3 is 14 residues. With 2 bases clipped from V and 11 bases from J, the junction kept 10 bases outside the gene matches. CDR3 sequence reads: CASSLTPKQGGAFF. For the CDR3, the DNA is TGTGCCAGCAGTTTAACCCCGAAACAGGGGGGGGCTTTCTTT.

This clone was detected ten times or more. CDR3 residues: CATFPERLTNYGYTF. The CDR3 nucleotides are TGTGCCACCTTTCCCGAACGCCTTACTAACTATGGCTACACCTTC. The chain carries TRBV28 and TRBJ1-2; D gene unclear. This CDR3 is 15 amino acids long. V was clipped by 10 bases and J by 0 bases, with 18 bases between them. CDR1 MDHEN and CDR2 SYDVKM come from the germline V gene.

This clone has a handful of counts. The V and J genes are TRBV6-1 and TRBJ2-7; D might be TRBD1 (5 bases). Germline V gene lookup returns CDR1 MNHNS and CDR2 SASEGT. Trimming pared 7 bases from V and 0 bases from J, leaving 19 bases between. The CDR3 contains 16 residues. The CDR3 sequence: CASTRRAGHSSYEQYF. The CDR3, as DNA: TGTGCCAGCACCCGAAGAGCCGGACATAGCTCCTACGAGCAGTACTTC.

The chain joins TRBV12-3 or TRBV12-4 to TRBJ2-2; 9 bases line up with TRBD2. This CDR3 region has 18 residues. V shed 6 bases, J shed 0 bases, and the junction held 11 bases outside the gene matches. The CDR3 reads CASSFSGGLLANTGELFF. In DNA, the CDR3 is TGTGCCAGCAGCTTTAGCGGGGGCCTACTCGCGAACACCGGGGAGCTGTTTTTT.

Remarks on this clone: The junction departs from germline at one end; a sequencing error may be responsible. The V call is TRBV11-2, the J call TRBJ2-5; 9 positions match TRBD1. This CDR3 is 13 amino acids long. CDR1 and CDR2 (germline): SGHAT, FQNNGV. CDR3 sequence: CACSWTGVETQYF. CDR3 in DNA: TGTGCCTGCAGCTGGACAGGGGTAGAGACCCAGTACTTC.

This clone has a handful of counts. The genes are TRBV6-6 and TRBJ1-2; D gene uncertain. V shed 0 bases and J shed 3 bases, with 11 bases lying between them. The CDR3 has 15 residues. The V gene's germline CDR1 is MNHNY and CDR2 SVGAGI (reference sequence). This CDR3 reads CASSYSMEAHYGYTF. The CDR3 DNA follows: TGTGCCAGCAGTTACTCGATGGAGGCTCACTATGGCTACACCTTC.

This clone was observed a few times. The J gene is TRBJ1-2, the V gene TRBV28, with D perhaps matching TRBD1 (6 bases). Germline V gene data show CDR1 as MDHEN and CDR2 as SYDVKM. Trimming stripped 3 bases from V and 4 bases from J, with 15 bases between. There are 15 residues in the CDR3. In nucleotides, the CDR3 is TGTGCCAGCAGTTTGGGTCCTGACAGGATCTATGGCTACACCTTC. This gives the protein CASSLGPDRIYGYTF.

The V call is TRBV5-1, the J call TRBJ2-2, with 7 bases aligning to TRBD1. The J segment lost 9 bases and the V segment lost 2 bases, leaving 4 bases of the junction unmatched. This CDR3 spans 13 amino acids. Germline values: CDR1 SGHRS, CDR2 YFSETQ. This chain's CDR3 is CASSLGTVRELFF. The CDR3 DNA follows: TGCGCCAGCAGCTTAGGGACAGTGAGGGAGCTGTTTTTT.

The rearrangement joins TRBV3-1 to TRBJ2-3; TRBD2 matches at 10 bases. Germline CDR1 reads LGHDT; CDR2 reads YNNKEL (reference sequence). This CDR3 has 14 amino acids. V trimming: 6 bases; J trimming: 1 base; junction bases outside the gene matches: 1. The CDR3 coding sequence is TGTGCCAGCAGGCTAGCGGGGGGCACAGATACGCAGTATTTT. Translated, it gives CASRLAGGTDTQYF.

This clone was seen a handful of times. This CDR3 is CASSPAPPGSYNEQFF. The CDR3 DNA reads as TGTGCCAGCAGTCCCGCCCCGCCAGGATCCTACAATGAGCAGTTCTTC. J is TRBJ2-1 and V is TRBV6-2 or TRBV6-3; D is uncertain. Per the germline V gene, CDR1 is MNHEY and CDR2 is SVGEGT. The CDR3 consists of 16 residues. Trimming cost V 5 bases and J 1 base, with 15 bases left between them.